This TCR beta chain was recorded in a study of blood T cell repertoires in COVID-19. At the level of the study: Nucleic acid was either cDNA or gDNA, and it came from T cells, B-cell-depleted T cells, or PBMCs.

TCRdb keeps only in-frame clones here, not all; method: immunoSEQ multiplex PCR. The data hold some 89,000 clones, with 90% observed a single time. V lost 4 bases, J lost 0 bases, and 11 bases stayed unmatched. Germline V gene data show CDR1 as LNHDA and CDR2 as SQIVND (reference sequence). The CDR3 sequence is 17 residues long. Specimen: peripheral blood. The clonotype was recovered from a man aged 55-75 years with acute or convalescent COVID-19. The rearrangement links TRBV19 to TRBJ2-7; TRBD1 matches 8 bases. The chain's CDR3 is CASSTSFWTGTSYEQYF. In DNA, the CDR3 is TGTGCCAGTAGTACGTCGTTCTGGACAGGGACCTCCTACGAGCAGTACTTC.